The clone carrying this T cell receptor beta chain has a handful of counts. This record comes from a study of blood T cell repertoires in COVID-19. The overall study: Whether acute or convalescent, the COVID-19 samples came from the United States, Italy and Spain. T cells, B-cell-depleted T cells, or PBMCs supplied cDNA or gDNA.

The ends lost 4 bases at V and 7 bases at J; junction bases unmatched: 7. The CDR3 loop spans 16 amino acids. Per germline, CDR1 KGHDR and CDR2 SFDVKD. Original processing notes: Reference gene primer amplification gave estimated nucleated cell counts. The protocol was immunoSEQ multiplex PCR, while the TCRdb copy is restricted to in-frame clones and leaves out a portion. The DNA gave D and trimming, while V, J and clone size come from that table. The data contain 160,000 or so clones, under 85% of them seen just once; the ten biggest clones take up 10% to 15%. The gene calls are TRBV24-1 and TRBJ2-1, with 12 bases aligning to TRBD2. The sequencing sample was made of peripheral blood. The receptor was isolated from a man between 65 and 85 years old who had recovered from COVID-19. CDR3 in DNA: TGTGCCACCAGTGAGGTCAGGACTAGCGGGACGAATGAGCAGTTCTTC. It encodes CATSEVRTSGTNEQFF.